This passage covers 12 T cell receptor beta chains from one sample sequenced in a study of T cell responses to AZD1222 COVID-19 vaccine. Some clones are missing from TCRdb's copy, which holds only in-frame ones; the method was immunoSEQ multiplex PCR. Of more than 65,000 clones in the sample, 70% to 90% were seen once. This sample comprised peripheral blood, obtained 28 days after the second AZD1222 dose. These receptors were collected from an adult who received the AZD1222 COVID-19 vaccine.

This chain connects TRBV19 to TRBJ2-1; maybe TRBD1 (5 bases). V was clipped by 5 bases and J by 4 bases, with 6 bases between them. Germline-derived CDR1 and CDR2 are LNHDA and SQIVND (reference sequence). This CDR3 region has 12 residues. In nucleotides, the CDR3 is TGTGCCAGTAGTCGACAGTACAATGAGCAGTTCTTC. Translation gives CASSRQYNEQFF. Based on the CDR3 plus reference TRBV19 and TRBJ2-1, the full variable domain is DGGITQSPKYLFRKEGQNVTLSCEQNLNHDAMYWYRQDPGQGLRLIYYSQIVNDFQKGDIAEGYSVSREKKESFPLTVTSAQKNPTAFYLCASSRQYNEQFFGPGTRLTVL.

This chain uses TRBV7-2 with TRBJ2-3; 11 positions match TRBD2. Germline V gene data show CDR1 as SGHTA and CDR2 as FQGNSA. The CDR3 extends over 16 amino acids. J was trimmed by 7 bases and V by 4 bases; bases with no gene match: 10. The CDR3 DNA sequence: TGTGCCAGCAGCTCACGGACTAGCGGGTCCCGCCATACGCAGTATTTT. Protein sequence: CASSSRTSGSRHTQYF.

V is TRBV19 and J is TRBJ2-1; D may be TRBD1 (5 bases). This CDR3 comprises 15 residues. Trimming stripped 5 bases from V and 0 bases from J, with 11 bases between. The germline V gene encodes CDR1 LNHDA and CDR2 SQIVND (reference sequence). The CDR3 bases are TGTGCCAGTAGTCCCAGGGTCGGCTCCTACAATGAGCAGTTCTTC. This codes for CASSPRVGSYNEQFF.

The V call is TRBV18, the J call TRBJ1-2; tentatively, D is TRBD1 (5 bases). CDR1 and CDR2 from the germline V gene are KGHSH and LQKENI. Trimming removed 2 bases at V and 7 bases at J, with 14 bases between. The CDR3 has 14 amino acids. This CDR3 reads CASSPSGELSGYTF. CDR3 DNA: TGTGCCAGCTCACCATCGGGGGAGTTGTCTGGCTACACCTTC. Based on the CDR3 plus reference TRBV18 and TRBJ1-2, the full variable domain is NAGVMQNPRHLVRRRGQEARLRCSPMKGHSHVYWYRQLPEEGLKFMVYLQKENIIDESGMPKERFSAEFPKEGPSILRIQQVVRGDSAAYFCASSPSGELSGYTFGSGTRLTVV.

J is TRBJ1-5 and V is TRBV19; D gene uncertain. V was trimmed by 5 bases and J by 6 bases, leaving 11 bases between them. The germline gives CDR1 LNHDA, CDR2 SQIVND (reference sequence). The length of the CDR3 is 13 residues. CDR3 bases: TGTGCCAGTAGTGTGCAGGAAGGTCAGCCCCAGCATTTT. Translating it yields CASSVQEGQPQHF.

This chain links TRBV7-9 with TRBJ1-2; possibly TRBD1 for D (6 bases). The germline gives CDR1 SEHNR, CDR2 FQNEAQ (reference sequence). The CDR3 runs to 13 residues. V lost 0 bases and J lost 4, with 6 bases in between. The CDR3 DNA reads TGTGCCAGCAGCTTAGCAGGGGGCTATGGCTACACCTTC. Amino acid sequence: CASSLAGGYGYTF.

The gene calls are TRBV7-2 and TRBJ2-3; TRBD2 agrees at 9 bases. The CDR3 has 14 amino acids. In germline, CDR1 is SGHTA, CDR2 FQGNSA. Trimming at V came to 5 bases and at J to 5 bases, leaving 5 bases not matched to a gene. The chain's CDR3 is CASSDSGGRDTQYF. The DNA of the CDR3 is TGTGCCAGCAGCGATAGCGGGGGAAGAGATACGCAGTATTTT.

This clone was recorded many times. The V gene is TRBV10-3, the J gene TRBJ2-1; D is ambiguous. Germline lookup yields CDR1 ENHRY and CDR2 SYGVKD. Trimming stripped 3 bases from V and 2 bases from J, with 11 bases between. This CDR3 has 15 amino acids. The CDR3 reads CAISESERTYNEQFF. As DNA, the CDR3 is TGTGCCATCAGTGAATCCGAGCGAACCTACAATGAGCAGTTCTTC.

A few counts support this clone. J is TRBJ2-7 and V is TRBV7-2, with TRBD1 matching 9 bases. The CDR3 is 14 residues long. The trim removed 4 bases at V and 6 bases at J, leaving 7 bases unmatched. Germline V gene lookup returns CDR1 SGHTA and CDR2 FQGNSA. The CDR3 region is CASSSGQGFSEQYF. CDR3 bases: TGTGCCAGCAGCTCAGGACAGGGGTTCTCCGAGCAGTACTTC.

In its sample, this clone was seen a few times. The rearrangement joins TRBV5-5 to TRBJ1-1; 9 bases are shared with TRBD1. CDR1 SGHKS and CDR2 YYEKEE come from the germline V gene (reference sequence). Trimming took 4 bases from V and 4 from J; bases not matched to a gene: 2. This CDR3 has 13 amino acids. CDR3 DNA sequence: TGTGCCAGCAGCAGGACAGGGGTCACTGAAGCTTTCTTT. Its protein is CASSRTGVTEAFF. Based on the CDR3 plus reference TRBV5-5 and TRBJ1-1, the full variable domain is DAGVTQSPTHLIKTRGQQVTLRCSPISGHKSVSWYQQVLGQGPQFIFQYYEKEERGRGNFPDRFSARQFPNYSSELNVNALLLGDSALYLCASSRTGVTEAFFGQGTRLTVV.

The gene calls are TRBV7-9 and TRBJ1-3, with a tentative D call TRBD1 (5 bases). Trimming took off 4 bases at V and 8 bases at J, with 9 bases between the two ends. The length of the CDR3 is 12 residues. Germline V gives CDR1 SEHNR, CDR2 FQNEAQ (reference sequence). The CDR3 protein is CASSSGWDTIYF. In DNA form, the CDR3 reads TGTGCCAGCAGCTCAGGGTGGGACACCATATATTTT.

A single count supports this clone. The chain joins TRBV19 to TRBJ2-3, with D uncertain. The CDR3 runs 14 residues. Trimming took 5 bases from V and 4 from J, leaving 13 bases between them. Germline lookup yields CDR1 LNHDA and CDR2 SQIVND (reference sequence). The DNA for the CDR3 is TGTGCCAGTAGTGGCGGCCCAAGTTCAGATACGCAGTATTTT. This translates into CASSGGPSSDTQYF.